This T cell receptor (beta chain) was identified during a study of T cells in Graves' hyperthyroidism and ophthalmopathy. Background on the study: At initial diagnosis, before any treatment had begun, peripheral blood was obtained.

The CDR3 has 12 residues. V was trimmed by 2 bases and J by 2 bases, leaving 5 bases between them. Germline V gene lookup returns CDR1 SQVTM and CDR2 ANQGSEA. Researchers amplified the TCR beta CDR3 regions from RNA transcripts. The HTBI primer set drove a first-round RT-PCR of the TCR CDR3. TCRdb passed the multiplex PCR reads through MiXCR, listing each CDR3 protein once. The table lists hundreds of thousands of distinct CDR3 sequences, around 15% of them singletons. The genes are TRBV29-1 and TRBJ2-3; D call uncertain. Input material: blood. This receptor was identified in a woman aged 18-29 years with Graves' hyperthyroidism. Written as DNA, the CDR3 is TGCAGCGTTGAAATGGACACAGATACGCAGTATTTT. Its translation: CSVEMDTDTQYF.